The present TCR beta chain was sequenced within a study of T cells in tumors after PD-1 blockade. Study as a whole: No patient had prior checkpoint blockade, systemic immunosuppression, or radiotherapy within 4 weeks. A subset received ongoing vismodegib 150 mg daily alongside anti-PD-1 therapy. Peripheral blood samples averaged around 33,000 unique clonotypes and roughly 110,000 templates.

Study-wide points: Peripheral recruitment is suggested, as some novel exhausted tumor clones were in pre-treatment blood.

Germline V lookup: CDR1 LNHDA, CDR2 SQIVND (reference sequence). Trimming removed 3 bases from V and 10 bases from J; junction bases left unmatched: 8. The CDR3 contains 15 residues. About this clone itself: No antigen is known for it.

Profiling relied on immunoSEQ multiplex PCR, and the TCRdb table lists in-frame clones only, not all of them. The sample has roughly 50,000 clones; over 75% are singletons. The J gene is TRBJ1-6, the V gene TRBV19, with 8 nucleotides matching TRBD1. This TCR was recovered from a human donor with basal cell carcinoma. The starting material was PBMCs, obtained before anti-PD-1 treatment. The CDR3 here is CASSIAGGGISPLHF. CDR3 bases: TGTGCCAGTAGTATCGCAGGGGGCGGCATATCACCCCTCCACTTT.